The 23 T cell receptor beta chains given below trace back to one sample, sequenced in a study of blood T cell repertoires in COVID-19. Produced via immunoSEQ multiplex PCR; TCRdb's table is partial and in-frame only. The data hold about 110,000 clones, with roughly 70% observed a single time. The sequencing sample was made of peripheral blood. The receptor source for this set is a woman aged 40 to 49 with acute or convalescent COVID-19.

This chain connects TRBV15 to TRBJ2-3; D possibly corresponds to TRBD1 (6 bases). CDR3 size: 13 residues. From germline, CDR1 is LNHNV and CDR2 YYDKDF (reference sequence). V lost 6 bases and J lost 5, with 12 bases in between. In DNA, the CDR3 is TGTGCCACCAGGAGACCAGGGGAAGATACGCAGTATTTT. It translates to CATRRPGEDTQYF. Based on the CDR3 plus reference TRBV15 and TRBJ2-3, the full variable domain is DAMVIQNPRYQVTQFGKPVTLSCSQTLNHNVMYWYQQKSSQAPKLLFHYYDKDFNNEADTPDNFQSRRPNTSFCFLDIRSPGLGDTAMYLCATRRPGEDTQYFGPGTRLTVL.

The chain employs TRBV19 and TRBJ1-6; 7 nucleotides match TRBD1. V dropped 4 bases and J dropped 6; count of bases not matched to a gene: 6. CDR3 length equals 15 residues. Germline V lookup: CDR1 LNHDA, CDR2 SQIVND (reference sequence). The CDR3 region has the DNA TGTGCCAGTAGTACTTCCAACAGGGGTAATTCACCCCTCCACTTT. This encodes CASSTSNRGNSPLHF. Looking up the rest from reference TRBV19 and TRBJ1-6 gives the full variable domain: DGGITQSPKYLFRKEGQNVTLSCEQNLNHDAMYWYRQDPGQGLRLIYYSQIVNDFQKGDIAEGYSVSREKKESFPLTVTSAQKNPTAFYLCASSTSNRGNSPLHFGNGTRLTVT.

The gene calls are TRBV19 and TRBJ2-3; the match to TRBD2 covers 9 bases. Germline loops: CDR1 LNHDA, CDR2 SQIVND (reference sequence). V trimming: 4 bases; J trimming: 3 bases; junction bases outside the gene matches: 8. This CDR3 is built from 16 residues. CDR3 region: CASSTERGARTDTQYF. CDR3 DNA sequence: TGTGCCAGTAGTACCGAGCGGGGGGCCCGGACAGATACGCAGTATTTT. The variable domain in full, with the rest retrieved from reference TRBV19 and TRBJ2-3, is DGGITQSPKYLFRKEGQNVTLSCEQNLNHDAMYWYRQDPGQGLRLIYYSQIVNDFQKGDIAEGYSVSREKKESFPLTVTSAQKNPTAFYLCASSTERGARTDTQYFGPGTRLTVL.

This chain uses TRBV3-1 (or the pseudogene TRBV3-2) with TRBJ2-7; D remains ambiguous. Germline-derived CDR1 and CDR2 are LGHDT and YNNKEL (reference sequence). Trimming stripped 1 base from V and 6 bases from J, with 10 bases between. The CDR3 sequence is 13 residues long. The chain's CDR3 is CASSQVFTSEQYF. The CDR3 region has the DNA TGTGCCAGCAGCCAAGTATTTACCAGCGAGCAGTACTTC.

V and J are TRBV5-1 and TRBJ2-3; TRBD1 matches 7 bases. CDR3 length equals 14 residues. After removal of 2 bases from V and 2 bases from J, the junction contained 2 bases not matched to a gene. Germline V gives CDR1 SGHRS, CDR2 YFSETQ. CDR3 nucleotides: TGCGCCAGCAGCTTTACAGGGGACACAGATACGCAGTATTTT. As protein: CASSFTGDTDTQYF.

This clone came up a few times. The chain employs TRBV3-1 (or the pseudogene TRBV3-2) and TRBJ2-1; TRBD2 matches 12 bases. The length of the CDR3 is 16 residues. Germline assignment: CDR1 LGHDT and CDR2 YNNKEL (reference sequence). With 0 bases clipped from V and 6 bases from J, the junction kept 3 bases outside the gene matches. The CDR3 is CASSQEPSGGGNEQFF. CDR3 sequence (DNA): TGTGCCAGCAGCCAAGAACCTAGCGGGGGGGGCAATGAGCAGTTCTTC.

V and J are TRBV18 and TRBJ1-1, with 8 bases that match TRBD1. Germline lookup yields CDR1 KGHSH and CDR2 LQKENI. This CDR3 is built from 14 residues. V was clipped by 6 bases and J by 1 base; unmatched bases: 4. The CDR3 protein is CASSQTGGNTEAFF. The CDR3 nucleotides read TGTGCCAGCTCTCAAACAGGGGGGAACACTGAAGCTTTCTTT.

The chain carries TRBV4-1 and TRBJ2-5; 9 positions match TRBD2. The ends lost 5 bases at V and 5 bases at J; junction bases unmatched: 9. The germline CDR1 and CDR2 sequences are MGHRA and YSYEKL. The CDR3 extends over 15 amino acids. The CDR3 protein is CASSSGTSSWETQYF. For the CDR3, the DNA is TGCGCCAGCAGCTCCGGGACTAGCAGTTGGGAGACCCAGTACTTC.

The V call is TRBV28, the J call TRBJ1-5; TRBD1 might be the D (5 bases). V was shortened by 7 bases and J by 1 base, with 17 bases between the two germline ends. The CDR3 consists of 16 residues. CDR1 is MDHEN, CDR2 SYDVKM, per germline. CDR3 in DNA: TGTGCCAGCACTTTTTCGGGGGTGCTCAGCAATCAGCCCCAGCATTTT. Its protein is CASTFSGVLSNQPQHF.

The J gene is TRBJ1-6, the V gene TRBV6-4; D unclear. Germline CDR1 is MRHNA and CDR2 is SNTAGT. V dropped 3 bases and J dropped 7 bases, with 7 bases sitting between them. This CDR3 contains 13 residues. CDR3 nucleotides: TGTGCCAGCAGTGAACAGCCCAATTCACCCCTCCACTTT. Translating gives CASSEQPNSPLHF.

This clone was picked up many times. The genes are TRBV3-1 (or the pseudogene TRBV3-2) and TRBJ1-4; D gene uncertain. Trimming removed 0 bases from V and 6 bases from J, with 11 bases in between. The V gene's germline CDR1 is LGHDT and CDR2 YNNKEL (reference sequence). The CDR3 sequence is 15 residues long. For the CDR3, the DNA is TGTGCCAGCAGCCAAGATACGGGAAGCTATGAAAAACTGTTTTTT. Residues: CASSQDTGSYEKLFF.

The chain combines TRBV5-1 with TRBJ1-2, with unresolved D. V lost 1 base and J lost 4, with 5 bases in between. Germline V gene data show CDR1 as SGHRS and CDR2 as YFSETQ. The CDR3 extends over 12 amino acids. CDR3 bases: TGCGCCAGCAGCTTGACAACCTATGGCTACACCTTC. Amino acid sequence: CASSLTTYGYTF.

There are a few counts of this clone. The J gene is TRBJ1-2, the V gene TRBV25-1, with D possibly TRBD1 on 6 matching bases. The CDR3 has 14 amino acids. Germline V gene sequence: CDR1 MGHDK, CDR2 SYGVNS. V was pared by 6 bases and J by 2 bases, with 13 bases between. CDR3 coding DNA: TGTGCCAGCAGCCCAACAGGGTTGAACTATGGCTACACCTTC. Protein sequence: CASSPTGLNYGYTF.

The genes are TRBV30 and TRBJ1-1, with D possibly TRBD1 on 6 matching bases. Per germline, CDR1 GTSNPN and CDR2 SVGIG (reference sequence). With 4 bases removed from V and 1 base from J, the gap between germline ends came to 16 bases. This CDR3 contains 15 residues. CDR3 bases: TGTGCCTGGAATTCGTTCGGACAGACGAACACTGAAGCTTTCTTT. This codes for CAWNSFGQTNTEAFF.

CDR3 in DNA: TGTGCCATCAGTCCCCCGGGACATATGGGTCGGCAGTACTTC. Translated, it gives CAISPPGHMGRQYF. The chain carries TRBV10-3 and TRBJ2-7, with D perhaps TRBD1 (6 bases). The V gene lost 5 bases and the J gene lost 9 bases, with 20 bases spanning the gap. Germline values: CDR1 ENHRY, CDR2 SYGVKD. The CDR3 spans 14 residues.

The chain combines TRBV25-1 with TRBJ2-5; 16 positions agree with TRBD2. The CDR3 extends over 16 amino acids. Germline CDR1 reads MGHDK; CDR2 reads SYGVNS. The V segment lost 5 bases and the J segment 7 bases; nucleotides outside the gene matches: 7. CDR3 loop: CASSPGLAGGLGTQYF. The CDR3 bases are TGTGCCAGCAGTCCGGGACTAGCGGGGGGGCTTGGGACCCAGTACTTC.

The genes are TRBV5-1 and TRBJ1-3; D unclear. V lost 7 bases to trimming and J lost 4 bases, with 15 bases between them. The CDR3 contains 14 residues. Germline CDR1 is SGHRS and CDR2 is YFSETQ. CDR3 nucleotide sequence: TGCGCCAGCCAGCCGGGGTCGGTGGGAAACACCATATATTTT. Protein: CASQPGSVGNTIYF.

Only a few counts were recorded for this clone. The chain recombines TRBV9 with TRBJ1-5, with 8 bases fitting TRBD1. Germline CDR1 and CDR2: SGDLS and YYNGEE. The CDR3 length is 16 residues. With V trimmed by 4 bases and J by 7 bases, 13 bases remained unmatched. The CDR3 reads CASSTGQGGTGQPQHF. Written as DNA, the CDR3 is TGTGCCAGCAGCACAGGACAGGGTGGGACCGGACAGCCCCAGCATTTT. The full variable domain, its missing parts supplied by reference TRBV9 and TRBJ1-5, is DSGVTQTPKHLITATGQRVTLRCSPRSGDLSVYWYQQSLDQGLQFLIQYYNGEERAKGNILERFSAQQFPDLHSELNLSSLELGDSALYFCASSTGQGGTGQPQHFGDGTRLSIL.

The V call is TRBV27, the J call TRBJ2-1; weak D call: TRBD1 (6 bases). The CDR3 has 17 amino acids. Trimming stripped 6 bases from V and 6 bases from J, with 24 bases between. Germline-derived CDR1 and CDR2 are MNHEY and SMNVEV (reference sequence). CDR3 region: CASSQHPTGKGVNEQFF. In nucleotides, the CDR3 is TGTGCCAGCAGCCAACACCCCACAGGGAAGGGGGTCAATGAGCAGTTCTTC.

This chain's CDR3 is CASSQVETGSRGQYF. The DNA of the CDR3 is TGTGCCAGCAGCCAAGTCGAGACAGGGTCCAGGGGCCAGTACTTC. The rearrangement uses TRBV3-1 (or the pseudogene TRBV3-2) and TRBJ2-5; 7 bases are shared with TRBD1. From germline, CDR1 is LGHDT and CDR2 YNNKEL (reference sequence). Trimming removed 1 base from V and 10 bases from J; junction bases left unmatched: 12. This CDR3 has 15 amino acids.

CDR3 nucleotides: TGCAGCGCAGGGACACAATACGAGCAGTACTTC. The encoded protein is CSAGTQYEQYF. The chain recombines TRBV29-1 with TRBJ2-7, with a weak D call TRBD1 (6 bases). This CDR3 comprises 11 residues. Trimming left V 7 bases short and J 4 bases short, with 11 bases between. Germline CDR1 is SQVTM and CDR2 is ANQGSEA.

The chain is built from TRBV19 and TRBJ1-5; D is ambiguous. The V and J ends lost 9 bases and 1 base respectively, with 16 bases between them. The CDR3 length is 15 residues. Germline V gene lookup returns CDR1 LNHDA and CDR2 SQIVND (reference sequence). The CDR3 loop reads CASRDGLDSNQPQHF. DNA of the CDR3: TGTGCCAGCAGAGACGGACTTGACAGCAATCAGCCCCAGCATTTT.

The chain recombines TRBV5-5 with TRBJ2-1; 8 nucleotides align to TRBD2. Germline lookup yields CDR1 SGHKS and CDR2 YYEKEE (reference sequence). Trimming cost V 5 bases and J 4 bases; bases outside gene matches: 5. The CDR3 is 14 amino acids. The CDR3 protein is CASSRSGEYNEQFF. The CDR3 coding sequence is TGTGCCAGCAGTCGTAGCGGGGAATACAATGAGCAGTTCTTC.